The 7 T cell receptor beta chains below come from one sample, sequenced in a study of T cell changes during pregnancy in multiple sclerosis. The repertoire was sequenced with immunoSEQ multiplex PCR; TCRdb's copy has only in-frame clones and lacks some. The table records some 120,000 clones, approximately 90% of them present only once. Sequenced material: peripheral blood, taken in the third trimester of pregnancy. The receptors derive from a female donor with multiple sclerosis, enrolled in a pregnancy study.

The chain is built from TRBV4-1 and TRBJ1-4; a possible D gene is TRBD1 (5 bases). The CDR3 length is 15 residues. The V end was cut by 3 bases, the J end by 8 bases, with 16 bases between. Germline CDR1 and CDR2: MGHRA and YSYEKL. The CDR3 DNA reads TGCGCCAGCAGCCAGCAGGCCAGGGTTGGGGAAAAACTGTTTTTT. Its translation is CASSQQARVGEKLFF.

V gene TRBV7-9 combines with J gene TRBJ2-3, with 7 bases aligning to TRBD2. Per germline, CDR1 SEHNR and CDR2 FQNEAQ (reference sequence). J was trimmed by 2 bases and V by 3 bases; bases with no gene match: 2. This CDR3 comprises 14 residues. This CDR3 reads CASSFSGITDTQYF. The CDR3 DNA follows: TGTGCCAGCAGCTTCAGCGGGATCACAGATACGCAGTATTTT.

This clone was recorded once. V usage is TRBV10-3 and J usage is TRBJ2-2, with TRBD1 as a possible D gene (6 bases). This CDR3 has 15 residues. The V end was cut by 8 bases, the J end by 1 base, with 14 bases between. Germline V gives CDR1 ENHRY, CDR2 SYGVKD. The CDR3 coding sequence is TGTGCCATCGGGAGTCTGGGACAGAACACCGGGGAGCTGTTTTTT. It yields the protein CAIGSLGQNTGELFF.

V and J are TRBV2 and TRBJ2-3, with D unresolved. The CDR3 loop spans 14 amino acids. Germline lookup yields CDR1 SNHLY and CDR2 FYNNEI. Trimming removed 5 bases from V and 0 bases from J, with 9 bases in between. The CDR3: CASSSLPSTDTQYF. In nucleotides, the CDR3 is TGTGCCAGCAGTTCCCTTCCTAGCACAGATACGCAGTATTTT.

J is TRBJ1-4 and V is TRBV30; the D gene is possibly TRBD1 (5 bases). CDR1 and CDR2 (germline): GTSNPN, SVGIG (reference sequence). Trimming cost V 1 base and J 11 bases, with 20 bases left between them. CDR3 length: 15 amino acids. The CDR3 loop is CAWSESDSRMRKLFF. CDR3 sequence (DNA): TGTGCCTGGAGTGAGTCCGACAGTCGAATGAGGAAACTGTTTTTT.

The chain has TRBV9 and TRBJ2-5; 15 nucleotides agree with TRBD2. Per germline, CDR1 SGDLS and CDR2 YYNGEE. This CDR3 contains 15 residues. J lost 5 bases, V lost 4 bases, and 3 bases had no gene match. The CDR3 region has the DNA TGTGCCAGCAGCTCGGGGACTAGCGGGAGGGAGACCCAGTACTTC. Residues: CASSSGTSGRETQYF.

V and J are TRBV7-2 and TRBJ2-5, with TRBD2 identical over 9 bases. The CDR3 covers 14 residues. V gave up 5 bases and J gave up 9 bases; unmatched junction bases: 10. The germline CDR1 and CDR2 sequences are SGHTA and FQGNSA. CDR3 sequence reads: CASSPGTSSWAQYF. The CDR3, as DNA: TGTGCCAGCAGCCCCGGGACTAGCTCATGGGCCCAGTACTTC.